The 25 T cell receptor beta chains given below trace back to one sample, sequenced in a study of CXCR4 blockade with PD-1 therapy in pancreatic cancer. TCRdb keeps only in-frame clones here, not all; method: immunoSEQ multiplex PCR. Of roughly 15,000 clones in the sample, about 72% were seen once. The sequenced sample consisted of tumor tissue. These receptors were taken from a human donor with pancreatic ductal adenocarcinoma.

V and J are TRBV28 and TRBJ1-1; D possibly corresponds to TRBD1 (6 bases). The CDR3 runs to 16 residues. Per the germline V gene, CDR1 is MDHEN and CDR2 is SYDVKM. V was shortened by 5 bases and J by 5 bases, with 21 bases between the two germline ends. The CDR3: CASSIPGGGAITEAFF. The DNA of the CDR3 is TGTGCCAGCAGTATCCCGGGGGGGGGCGCAATTACTGAAGCTTTCTTT. Full variable domain (remainder filled in from reference TRBV28 and TRBJ1-1): DVKVTQSSRYLVKRTGEKVFLECVQDMDHENMFWYRQDPGLGLRLIYFSYDVKMKEKGDIPEGYSVSREKKERFSLILESASTNQTSMYLCASSIPGGGAITEAFFGQGTRLTVV.

This sequence joins TRBV19 and TRBJ2-1, with D possibly being TRBD1 (5 bases). Per germline, CDR1 LNHDA and CDR2 SQIVND (reference sequence). This CDR3 region has 13 residues. V lost 3 bases, J lost 8 bases, and 11 bases lay in between. As DNA, the CDR3 is TGTGCCAGTAGTATCAGGGCACGGGATGAGCAGTTCTTC. Its protein is CASSIRARDEQFF. Variable domain in full (rest from reference TRBV19 and TRBJ2-1): DGGITQSPKYLFRKEGQNVTLSCEQNLNHDAMYWYRQDPGQGLRLIYYSQIVNDFQKGDIAEGYSVSREKKESFPLTVTSAQKNPTAFYLCASSIRARDEQFFGPGTRLTVL.

The chain joins TRBV28 to TRBJ2-3, with 13 bases fitting TRBD2. The CDR3 loop spans 18 amino acids. V dropped 3 bases and J dropped 4; count of bases not matched to a gene: 10. The germline CDR1 and CDR2 sequences are MDHEN and SYDVKM. CDR3 bases: TGTGCCAGCAGTTTGCCCGATTTACTAGCGGGAGGGCCAGATACGCAGTATTTT. Translation gives CASSLPDLLAGGPDTQYF.

This sequence joins TRBV28 and TRBJ1-1, with 9 nucleotides matching TRBD1. The CDR3 is 15 amino acids. Germline V lookup: CDR1 MDHEN, CDR2 SYDVKM. J lost 7 bases, V lost 5 bases, and 11 bases had no gene match. The CDR3 loop is CASSDRTGDWGEAFF. As DNA, the CDR3 is TGTGCCAGCAGTGATCGGACAGGGGATTGGGGTGAAGCTTTCTTT.

The chain has TRBV5-1 and TRBJ2-3; D unclear. In germline, CDR1 is SGHRS, CDR2 YFSETQ. The V gene lost 0 bases and the J gene lost 2 bases, with 10 bases spanning the gap. There are 15 residues in the CDR3. The CDR3 nucleotides are TGCGCCAGCAGCTTGGAGGGCAGATTCACAGATACGCAGTATTTT. It specifies CASSLEGRFTDTQYF. The whole variable domain, remainder taken from reference TRBV5-1 and TRBJ2-3, is KAGVTQTPRYLIKTRGQQVTLSCSPISGHRSVSWYQQTPGQGLQFLFEYFSETQRNKGNFPGRFSGRQFSNSRSEMNVSTLELGDSALYLCASSLEGRFTDTQYFGPGTRLTVL.

This rearrangement joins TRBV19 to TRBJ1-1; D is unclear. Germline-derived CDR1 and CDR2 are LNHDA and SQIVND (reference sequence). The CDR3 is 13 amino acids. V was shortened by 5 bases and J by 1 base, with 8 bases between the two germline ends. The CDR3 DNA sequence: TGTGCCAGTAGTCGGCGGCAGAACACTGAAGCTTTCTTT. Its protein product is CASSRRQNTEAFF. Using reference TRBV19 and TRBJ1-1 for the parts outside the CDR3, the full variable domain is DGGITQSPKYLFRKEGQNVTLSCEQNLNHDAMYWYRQDPGQGLRLIYYSQIVNDFQKGDIAEGYSVSREKKESFPLTVTSAQKNPTAFYLCASSRRQNTEAFFGQGTRLTVV.

The chain uses TRBV10-1 and TRBJ1-2; TRBD1 might be the D (5 bases). V was cut by 9 bases and J by 6 bases, with 11 bases left in between. This CDR3 region has 11 residues. CDR1 is WNHNN and CDR2 is SYGVQD in the germline V gene (reference sequence). The CDR3 DNA follows: TGCGCCAGAGGGGAGGGGCATGGCTACACCTTC. Translated: CARGEGHGYTF.

The V and J genes are TRBV15 and TRBJ1-5; 11 bases map to TRBD1. The CDR3 totals 19 residues. The J segment lost 0 bases and the V segment lost 0 bases, leaving 7 bases of the junction unmatched. The V gene's germline CDR1 is LNHNV and CDR2 YYDKDF (reference sequence). The CDR3 sequence is CATSRDRTGGVGSNQPQHF. The CDR3 nucleotides are TGTGCCACCAGCAGAGATAGGACAGGGGGCGTGGGTAGCAATCAGCCCCAGCATTTT.

The chain has TRBV29-1 and TRBJ2-2, with TRBD1 matching over 7 bases. The CDR3 has 13 amino acids. Unmatched junction bases numbered 8, after V lost 8 bases and J lost 5 bases. Germline values: CDR1 SQVTM, CDR2 ANQGSEA. Here the CDR3 reads CSSQTGTTGELFF. CDR3 in DNA: TGCAGCTCCCAGACAGGGACAACCGGGGAGCTGTTTTTT.

This clone appeared a single time. The rearrangement joins TRBV18 to TRBJ1-4, with D possibly matching TRBD1 (6 bases). Germline-derived CDR1 and CDR2 are KGHSH and LQKENI. Trimming took off 3 bases at V and 2 bases at J, with 13 bases between the two ends. This CDR3 comprises 16 residues. CDR3 in amino acids: CASSPSARGTNEKLFF. As DNA, the CDR3 is TGTGCCAGCTCACCGAGTGCCAGGGGTACTAATGAAAAACTGTTTTTT. Drawing the rest from reference TRBV18 and TRBJ1-4, the complete variable domain is NAGVMQNPRHLVRRRGQEARLRCSPMKGHSHVYWYRQLPEEGLKFMVYLQKENIIDESGMPKERFSAEFPKEGPSILRIQQVVRGDSAAYFCASSPSARGTNEKLFFGSGTQLSVL.

This clone was detected a few times. The rearrangement joins TRBV29-1 to TRBJ2-5; 8 nucleotides line up with TRBD1. Per the germline V gene, CDR1 is SQVTM and CDR2 is ANQGSEA. The V gene end was trimmed by 6 bases and the J gene end by 4 bases; junction bases not matched to a gene: 4. There are 12 residues in the CDR3. CDR3 DNA sequence: TGCAGCGTCGCGACAGGGGCAGAGACCCAGTACTTC. Amino acid sequence: CSVATGAETQYF.

The chain combines TRBV28 with TRBJ2-7, with TRBD2 identical over 8 bases. The junction had 6 bases not matched to a gene; V was cut back by 5 bases and J by 0 bases. CDR3 length equals 15 residues. Germline loops: CDR1 MDHEN, CDR2 SYDVKM. The CDR3 DNA is TGTGCCAGCAGTCAAGGACTAGCTTCCTCCTACGAGCAGTACTTC. It yields the protein CASSQGLASSYEQYF.

This clone was observed a handful of times. CDR3 sequence reads: CASSPGTGYEQYF. CDR3 nucleotides: TGTGCCAGCAGTCCTGGGACAGGGTACGAGCAGTACTTC. The chain uses TRBV27 and TRBJ2-7; 9 nucleotides agree with TRBD1. V dropped 5 bases and J dropped 4; count of bases not matched to a gene: 3. The V gene's germline CDR1 is MNHEY and CDR2 SMNVEV (reference sequence). This CDR3 region has 13 residues.

This clone was counted only a few times. This rearrangement joins TRBV2 to TRBJ2-1; weak D call: TRBD1 (6 bases). The CDR3 is made up of 14 amino acids. Germline-derived CDR1 and CDR2 are SNHLY and FYNNEI. V lost 6 bases to trimming and J lost 2 bases, with 11 bases between them. The CDR3 is CASSPRTAYNEQFF. CDR3 nucleotide sequence: TGTGCCAGCAGCCCTCGGACAGCCTACAATGAGCAGTTCTTC.

V usage is TRBV15 and J usage is TRBJ1-2; D is uncertain. This CDR3 has 14 amino acids. V was trimmed by 0 bases and J by 6 bases, leaving 11 bases between them. The germline V gene encodes CDR1 LNHNV and CDR2 YYDKDF (reference sequence). CDR3 DNA sequence: TGTGCCACCAGCAGAGATCGAGGCCGTGATGGCTACACCTTC. Its translation: CATSRDRGRDGYTF.

The rearrangement links TRBV19 to TRBJ1-3, with unresolved D. The CDR3 spans 14 residues. Germline-derived CDR1 and CDR2 are LNHDA and SQIVND (reference sequence). V lost 9 bases, J lost 4 bases, and 16 bases lay in between. The CDR3: CASHISRAGNTIYF. The CDR3 DNA reads TGTGCCAGCCACATCTCCCGAGCGGGAAACACCATATATTTT.

The V gene is TRBV18, the J gene TRBJ2-2; 11 bases match TRBD2. CDR1 and CDR2 (germline): KGHSH, LQKENI. This CDR3 spans 15 amino acids. J was trimmed by 5 bases and V by 5 bases; bases with no gene match: 4. The CDR3 nucleotides read TGTGCCAGCTCAAGGACTAGCGGGCGAACCGGGGAGCTGTTTTTT. Translating it yields CASSRTSGRTGELFF.

In the case of this clone: One end of the junction varies from germline; a read error may be responsible. The chain uses TRBV19 and TRBJ1-2; D may be TRBD1 (5 bases). The germline V gene encodes CDR1 LNHDA and CDR2 SQIVND (reference sequence). This CDR3 comprises 14 residues. The CDR3 region is CASNIGQKDYGYTF. CDR3 sequence (DNA): TGTGCCAGTAATATAGGACAAAAGGACTATGGCTACACCTTC.

The chain has TRBV19 and TRBJ1-3; no clear D gene. Germline CDR1 LNHDA, CDR2 SQIVND (reference sequence). Trimming left V 5 bases short and J 3 bases short, with 14 bases between. The CDR3 is 15 residues long. The CDR3 here is CASSARPWLGNTIYF. The DNA of the CDR3 is TGTGCCAGTAGTGCACGACCCTGGCTTGGAAACACCATATATTTT.

With respect to this clone: The junction does not match germline at one end; this may be a read error. The V call is TRBV6-8, the J call TRBJ1-6; possibly TRBD1 for D (6 bases). From germline, CDR1 is MNHGY and CDR2 SAAAGT. The CDR3 runs 15 residues. The CDR3 coding sequence is TGTGCCATCAGTGGCAGGGGTGAGCCCAATTCACCCCTCCACTTT. It yields the protein CAISGRGEPNSPLHF.

Many counts were recorded for this clone. Written as DNA, the CDR3 is TGTGCCAGCAGTTCCCGCCTAGCGGGAGGCACAGATACGCAGTATTTT. This codes for CASSSRLAGGTDTQYF. The chain is built from TRBV27 and TRBJ2-3, with 10 bases aligning to TRBD2. This CDR3 is 16 amino acids long. Germline CDR1 reads MNHEY; CDR2 reads SMNVEV (reference sequence). Trimming removed 4 bases from V and 1 base from J; junction bases left unmatched: 5.

The chain uses TRBV9 and TRBJ2-2; TRBD1 might be the D (6 bases). Trimming took off 6 bases at V and 3 bases at J, with 15 bases between the two ends. Germline CDR1 is SGDLS and CDR2 is YYNGEE. The length of the CDR3 is 15 residues. In DNA form, the CDR3 reads TGTGCCAGCAAATACAGGGCCTTGGACACCGGGGAGCTGTTTTTT. This gives the protein CASKYRALDTGELFF.

The chain uses TRBV30 and TRBJ2-7, with a weak D call TRBD2 (6 bases). V gave up 0 bases and J gave up 6 bases, with 18 bases separating them. CDR1 and CDR2 (germline): GTSNPN, SVGIG (reference sequence). CDR3 size: 15 residues. The CDR3 sequence: CAWSVHGLRFPEQYF. CDR3 nucleotide sequence: TGTGCCTGGAGTGTACACGGACTACGGTTCCCCGAGCAGTACTTC. Supplemented by reference TRBV30 and TRBJ2-7, the full variable domain reads SQTIHQWPATLVQPVGSPLSLECTVEGTSNPNLYWYRQAAGRGLQLLFYSVGIGQISSEVPQNLSASRPQDRQFILSSKKLLLSDSGFYLCAWSVHGLRFPEQYFGPGTRLTVT.

The CDR3 DNA follows: TGTGCCAGCAGTCCACAGGGTGGGCCTGGAAACACCATATATTTT. Translating it yields CASSPQGGPGNTIYF. This chain links TRBV28 with TRBJ1-3; a weak D match, TRBD1 (6 bases). This CDR3 is 15 amino acids long. Germline CDR1 reads MDHEN; CDR2 reads SYDVKM. V lost 5 bases and J lost 2, with 13 bases in between.

V and J are TRBV5-1 and TRBJ1-1; 9 positions match TRBD1. The CDR3 has 14 amino acids. Germline assignment: CDR1 SGHRS and CDR2 YFSETQ. The V and J ends lost 4 bases and 4 bases, in that order; junction bases with no gene match: 5. The CDR3 nucleotides read TGCGCCAGCAGCGTGAACAGGGGGCCCACTGAAGCTTTCTTT. Translation gives CASSVNRGPTEAFF.